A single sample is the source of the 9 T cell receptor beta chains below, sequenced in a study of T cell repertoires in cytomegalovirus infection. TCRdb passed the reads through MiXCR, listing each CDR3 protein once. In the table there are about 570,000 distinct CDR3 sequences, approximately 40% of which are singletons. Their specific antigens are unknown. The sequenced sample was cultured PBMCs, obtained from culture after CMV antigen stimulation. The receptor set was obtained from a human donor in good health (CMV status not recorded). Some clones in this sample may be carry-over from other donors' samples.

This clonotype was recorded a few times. This CDR3 reads CASKPGQPNYGYTF. In DNA, the CDR3 is TGTGCCAGCAAACCGGGGCAGCCAAACTATGGCTACACCTTC. The rearrangement links TRBV28 to TRBJ1-2; D is perhaps TRBD1 (5 bases). The CDR3 consists of 14 residues. Germline CDR1 MDHEN, CDR2 SYDVKM. Trimming stripped 7 bases from V and 2 bases from J, with 14 bases between.

The CDR3 reads CASRPDRVGDTQYF. CDR3 nucleotide sequence: TGTGCCAGCAGACCTGACAGGGTCGGGGATACGCAGTATTTT. The chain joins TRBV11-2 to TRBJ2-3; 7 positions agree with TRBD1. This CDR3 is 14 amino acids long. Looked up from germline, CDR1 is SGHAT and CDR2 is FQNNGV. The V gene end was trimmed by 6 bases and the J gene end by 6 bases; junction bases not matched to a gene: 9.

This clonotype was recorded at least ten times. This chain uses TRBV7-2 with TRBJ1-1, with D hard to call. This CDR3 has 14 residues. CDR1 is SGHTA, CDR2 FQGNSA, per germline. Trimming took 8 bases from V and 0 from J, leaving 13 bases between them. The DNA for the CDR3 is TGTGCCAGCGCCCCGAGCCTGATGAACACTGAAGCTTTCTTT. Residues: CASAPSLMNTEAFF.

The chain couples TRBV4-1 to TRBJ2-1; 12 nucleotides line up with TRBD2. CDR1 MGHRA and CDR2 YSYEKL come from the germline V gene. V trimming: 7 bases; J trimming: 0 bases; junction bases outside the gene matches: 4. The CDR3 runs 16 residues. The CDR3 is CASTGLAGSSYNEQFF. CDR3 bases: TGCGCCAGCACAGGACTAGCGGGGAGCTCCTACAATGAGCAGTTCTTC.

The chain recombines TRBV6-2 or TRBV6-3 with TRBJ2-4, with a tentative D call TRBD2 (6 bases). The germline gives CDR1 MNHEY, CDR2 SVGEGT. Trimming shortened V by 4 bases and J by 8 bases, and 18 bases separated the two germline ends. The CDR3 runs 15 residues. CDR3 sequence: CASSFPSAGSDIQYF. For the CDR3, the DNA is TGTGCCAGCAGTTTCCCCAGCGCCGGGAGTGACATTCAGTACTTC.

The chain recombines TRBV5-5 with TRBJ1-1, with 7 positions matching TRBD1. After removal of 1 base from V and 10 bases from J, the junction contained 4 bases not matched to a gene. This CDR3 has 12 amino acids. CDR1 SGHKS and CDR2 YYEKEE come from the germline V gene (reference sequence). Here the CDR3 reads CASSLQGDRAFF. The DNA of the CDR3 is TGTGCCAGCAGCTTGCAGGGGGATCGAGCTTTCTTT.

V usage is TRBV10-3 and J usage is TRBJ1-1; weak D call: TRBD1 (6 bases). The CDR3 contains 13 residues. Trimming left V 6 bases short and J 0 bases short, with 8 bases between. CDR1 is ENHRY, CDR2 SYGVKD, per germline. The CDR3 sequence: CAIRGTLNTEAFF. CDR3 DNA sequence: TGTGCCATCAGAGGGACATTGAACACTGAAGCTTTCTTT.

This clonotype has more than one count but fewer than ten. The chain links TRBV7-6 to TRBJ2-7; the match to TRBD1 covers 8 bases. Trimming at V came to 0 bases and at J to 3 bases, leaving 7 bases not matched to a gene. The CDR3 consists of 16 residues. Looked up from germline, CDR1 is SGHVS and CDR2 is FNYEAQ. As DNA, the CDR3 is TGTGCCAGCAGCTTAGCGGTACCAGGGGGCTACTACGAGCAGTACTTC. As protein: CASSLAVPGGYYEQYF.

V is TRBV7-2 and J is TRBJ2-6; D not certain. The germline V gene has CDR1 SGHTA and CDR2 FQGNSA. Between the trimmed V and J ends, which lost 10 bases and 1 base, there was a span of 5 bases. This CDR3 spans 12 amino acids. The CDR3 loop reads CAIGSGANVLTF. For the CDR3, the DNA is TGTGCCATCGGATCTGGGGCCAACGTCCTGACTTTC.